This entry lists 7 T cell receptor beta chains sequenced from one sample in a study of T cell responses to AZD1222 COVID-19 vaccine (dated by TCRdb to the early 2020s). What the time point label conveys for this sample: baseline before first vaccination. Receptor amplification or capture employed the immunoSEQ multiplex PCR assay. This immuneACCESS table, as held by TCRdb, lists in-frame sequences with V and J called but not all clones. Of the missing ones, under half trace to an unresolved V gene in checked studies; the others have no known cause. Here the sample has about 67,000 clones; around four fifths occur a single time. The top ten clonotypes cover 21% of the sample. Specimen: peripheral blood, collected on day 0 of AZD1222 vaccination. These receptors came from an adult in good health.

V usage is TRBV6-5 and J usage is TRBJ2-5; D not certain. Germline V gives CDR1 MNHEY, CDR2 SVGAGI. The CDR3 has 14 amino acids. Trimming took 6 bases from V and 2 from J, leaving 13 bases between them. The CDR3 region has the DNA TGTGCCAGCAGCCCCAACTCCCCTCAAGAGACCCAGTACTTC. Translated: CASSPNSPQETQYF.

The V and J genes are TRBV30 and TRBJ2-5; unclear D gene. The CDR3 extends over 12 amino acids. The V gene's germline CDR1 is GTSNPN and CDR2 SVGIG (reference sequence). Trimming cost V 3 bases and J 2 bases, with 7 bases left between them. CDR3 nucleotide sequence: TGTGCCTGGAGATGGTTTCAAGAGACCCAGTACTTC. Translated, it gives CAWRWFQETQYF.

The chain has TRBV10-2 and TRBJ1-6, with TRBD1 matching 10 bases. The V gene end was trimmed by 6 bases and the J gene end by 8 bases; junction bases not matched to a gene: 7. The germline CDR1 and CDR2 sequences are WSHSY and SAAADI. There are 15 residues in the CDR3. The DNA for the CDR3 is TGCGCCAGCAGCCTGACAGGGGGCGGTGATTCACCCCTCCACTTT. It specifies CASSLTGGGDSPLHF.

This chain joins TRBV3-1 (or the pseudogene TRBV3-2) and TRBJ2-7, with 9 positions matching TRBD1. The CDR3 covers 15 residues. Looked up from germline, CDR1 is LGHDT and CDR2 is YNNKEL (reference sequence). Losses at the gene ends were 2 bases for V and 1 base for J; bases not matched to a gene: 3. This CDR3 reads CASSQLQGASYEQYF. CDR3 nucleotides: TGTGCCAGCAGCCAACTACAGGGGGCGTCCTACGAGCAGTACTTC.

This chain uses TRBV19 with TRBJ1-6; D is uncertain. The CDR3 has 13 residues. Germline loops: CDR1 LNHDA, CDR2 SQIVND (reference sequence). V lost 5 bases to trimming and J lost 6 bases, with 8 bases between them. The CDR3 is CASSVQVNSPLHF. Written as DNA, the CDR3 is TGTGCCAGTAGTGTGCAGGTTAATTCACCCCTCCACTTT.

CDR3 in amino acids: CATTPGTRTDTQYF. DNA of the CDR3: TGTGCCACCACCCCCGGGACTCGCACAGATACGCAGTATTTT. J is TRBJ2-3 and V is TRBV7-2, with a weak D call TRBD2 (6 bases). Germline CDR1 SGHTA, CDR2 FQGNSA. V dropped 10 bases and J dropped 1 base, with 15 bases sitting between them. The CDR3 loop spans 14 amino acids.

The CDR3 sequence: CAISEPNKQGAGQPQHF. In DNA form, the CDR3 reads TGTGCCATCAGTGAGCCGAATAAGCAGGGGGCAGGTCAGCCCCAGCATTTT. The V call is TRBV10-3, the J call TRBJ1-5, with 8 nucleotides matching TRBD1. There are 17 residues in the CDR3. Germline V gene lookup returns CDR1 ENHRY and CDR2 SYGVKD. Unmatched junction bases numbered 12, after V lost 2 bases and J lost 6 bases.